The 27 T cell receptor beta chains in this list originate from one sample, sequenced in a study of cytomegalovirus exposure and HLA in healthy donors. Primers included in the PCR were 60 Vbeta and 13 Jbeta primers. Profiled with immunoSEQ multiplex PCR; TCRdb holds only in-frame clones, not every one. The data contain 110,000 or so clones, 65% to 80% of them singletons. The sequenced sample consisted of PBMCs. Receptors were obtained from a man in his late teens or twenties in good health and CMV-seropositive.

The V gene is TRBV9, the J gene TRBJ2-3; 8 bases map to TRBD2. In germline, CDR1 is SGDLS, CDR2 YYNGEE. Germline trimming cut 6 bases from V and 1 base from J; bases unmatched to any gene: 4. The CDR3 is 14 residues long. The CDR3 spells CASNRAGGTDTQYF. In DNA, the CDR3 is TGTGCCAGCAATCGAGCGGGGGGCACAGATACGCAGTATTTT.

The J gene is TRBJ2-4, the V gene TRBV4-1; TRBD1 is a possible D gene (6 bases). The CDR3 has 18 residues. The V gene lost 3 bases and the J gene lost 0 bases, with 18 bases spanning the gap. CDR1 MGHRA and CDR2 YSYEKL come from the germline V gene. The CDR3 here is CASSHPSVGGLAKNIQYF. CDR3 nucleotides: TGCGCCAGCAGCCACCCATCCGTTGGGGGCCTAGCCAAAAACATTCAGTACTTC.

This rearrangement joins TRBV19 to TRBJ2-3, with 10 positions matching TRBD1. Germline-derived CDR1 and CDR2 are LNHDA and SQIVND (reference sequence). The CDR3 length is 15 residues. V was clipped by 5 bases and J by 5 bases; unmatched bases: 7. CDR3 sequence reads: CASSFGTGDGDTQYF. The CDR3 DNA reads as TGTGCCAGTAGTTTCGGGACAGGGGATGGAGATACGCAGTATTTT. Combining the CDR3 with reference TRBV19 and TRBJ2-3 gives the whole variable domain DGGITQSPKYLFRKEGQNVTLSCEQNLNHDAMYWYRQDPGQGLRLIYYSQIVNDFQKGDIAEGYSVSREKKESFPLTVTSAQKNPTAFYLCASSFGTGDGDTQYFGPGTRLTVL.

For the CDR3, the DNA is TGTGCCAGCAGCTCCGGAGCGAATCAGCCCCAGCATTTT. The encoded protein is CASSSGANQPQHF. The rearrangement joins TRBV7-6 to TRBJ1-5; D remains unclear. Germline assignment: CDR1 SGHVS and CDR2 FNYEAQ. The CDR3 consists of 13 residues. Trimming cost V 4 bases and J 4 bases, with 8 bases left between them.

The V and J genes are TRBV7-9 and TRBJ2-2; 9 bases are shared with TRBD1. The CDR3 contains 15 residues. Trimming at V came to 4 bases and at J to 5 bases, leaving 5 bases not matched to a gene. Germline V CDR1 and CDR2: SEHNR, FQNEAQ (reference sequence). The CDR3 here is CASSSRTGETGELFF. The CDR3 DNA follows: TGTGCCAGCAGCTCGAGGACAGGGGAAACCGGGGAGCTGTTTTTT.

This clone was detected only a few times. The CDR3 DNA sequence: TGTGCCAGCAGCATACTAGCGGGGGATGACACAGATACGCAGTATTTT. Amino acids: CASSILAGDDTDTQYF. The chain links TRBV9 to TRBJ2-3, with 11 bases identical to TRBD2. CDR1 SGDLS and CDR2 YYNGEE come from the germline V gene. This CDR3 has 16 residues. V lost 4 bases, J lost 2 bases, and 6 bases stayed unmatched.

This clone has only one observation. The chain has TRBV5-1 and TRBJ2-1, with no clear D. CDR3 length: 15 amino acids. The germline V and J ends were trimmed by 0 bases and 0 bases, with 7 bases remaining between them. Germline CDR1 and CDR2: SGHRS and YFSETQ. CDR3 coding DNA: TGCGCCAGCAGCTTGGAACTCGACTCCTACAATGAGCAGTTCTTC. Translated, it gives CASSLELDSYNEQFF.

V gene TRBV10-3 combines with J gene TRBJ2-3; 8 nucleotides line up with TRBD2. CDR3 length: 18 residues. CDR1 ENHRY and CDR2 SYGVKD come from the germline V gene. Losses at the gene ends were 1 base for V and 1 base for J; bases not matched to a gene: 10. The CDR3 DNA reads as TGTGCCATCAGTGAGTTCAAAGCCAGCGGGGGAGGCACAGATACGCAGTATTTT. Its translation: CAISEFKASGGGTDTQYF.

This rearrangement joins TRBV9 to TRBJ2-7, with 10 positions matching TRBD1. Germline V CDR1 and CDR2: SGDLS, YYNGEE. V shed 3 bases and J 4 bases; nucleotides not matched to a gene: 10. The CDR3 spans 16 residues. CDR3: CASSALPDRGRYEQYF. Here the CDR3 DNA reads TGTGCCAGCAGCGCTCTACCCGACAGGGGGCGGTACGAGCAGTACTTC. Variable domain in full (rest from reference TRBV9 and TRBJ2-7): DSGVTQTPKHLITATGQRVTLRCSPRSGDLSVYWYQQSLDQGLQFLIQYYNGEERAKGNILERFSAQQFPDLHSELNLSSLELGDSALYFCASSALPDRGRYEQYFGPGTRLTVT.

This chain joins TRBV27 and TRBJ1-2, with a tentative D call TRBD1 (6 bases). V gave up 1 base and J gave up 7 bases, with 16 bases separating them. The CDR3 runs 15 residues. Germline assignment: CDR1 MNHEY and CDR2 SMNVEV (reference sequence). CDR3 in DNA: TGTGCCAGCAGTTTATACAACGCAGGGGCCGGTGGCTACACCTTC. This encodes CASSLYNAGAGGYTF.

To note about this clone: At one of its ends the junction is not consistent with the germline gene, which may arise from a read error. The chain recombines TRBV2 with TRBJ1-2; D call uncertain. The CDR3 totals 15 residues. The germline V gene has CDR1 SNHLY and CDR2 FYNNEI. CDR3 nucleotides: TGTGCCAGCGGTGACCCTCATAGCTCTAACTATGGCTACACCTTC. Residues: CASGDPHSSNYGYTF.

The chain links TRBV28 to TRBJ2-5, with 7 bases aligning to TRBD2. Trimming took 4 bases from V and 5 from J; bases not matched to a gene: 19. The germline gives CDR1 MDHEN, CDR2 SYDVKM. The CDR3 has 18 residues. This chain's CDR3 is CASSSGPQREGRAETQYF. The CDR3 nucleotides are TGTGCCAGCAGTTCCGGACCGCAGAGGGAGGGCCGAGCGGAGACCCAGTACTTC.

The chain carries TRBV29-1 and TRBJ2-6; 9 positions match TRBD1. This CDR3 comprises 17 residues. Germline assignment: CDR1 SQVTM and CDR2 ANQGSEA. V shed 0 bases and J 3 bases; nucleotides not matched to a gene: 6. CDR3 bases: TGCAGCGTTGAAGATCGGACAGGGGCGTATGGGGCCAACGTCCTGACTTTC. Translation gives CSVEDRTGAYGANVLTF.

The rearrangement joins TRBV10-3 to TRBJ2-1, with a weak D call TRBD2 (5 bases). CDR1 and CDR2 from the germline V gene are ENHRY and SYGVKD. V was trimmed by 3 bases and J by 9 bases, leaving 12 bases between them. This CDR3 comprises 13 residues. CDR3 protein: CAISDPLASEQFF. The DNA for the CDR3 is TGTGCCATCAGTGATCCCCTAGCAAGTGAGCAGTTCTTC.

The chain has TRBV30 and TRBJ2-5; TRBD2 is a possible D gene (5 bases). The CDR3 runs to 12 residues. V lost 3 bases, J lost 5 bases, and 10 bases lay in between. The germline CDR1 and CDR2 sequences are GTSNPN and SVGIG (reference sequence). CDR3 region: CAWSGVGETQYF. The DNA for the CDR3 is TGTGCCTGGAGCGGGGTCGGGGAGACCCAGTACTTC.

As for this clone: This sample also contains other DNA sequences that code for the same CDR3. V is TRBV11-2 and J is TRBJ2-7; the match to TRBD1 covers 8 bases. The length of the CDR3 is 14 residues. V shed 4 bases and J 3 bases; nucleotides not matched to a gene: 5. The germline V gene encodes CDR1 SGHAT and CDR2 FQNNGV. In nucleotides, the CDR3 is TGTGCCAGCAGCTCCAGGGACAGGAGCTACGAGCAGTACTTC. Protein sequence: CASSSRDRSYEQYF.

This sequence joins TRBV6-1 and TRBJ1-2; the D is unclear. Per germline, CDR1 MNHNS and CDR2 SASEGT. Trimming pared 10 bases from V and 5 bases from J, leaving 17 bases between. CDR3 size: 13 residues. The DNA for the CDR3 is TGTGCCATCCAAGGATGGCAGGCTTATGGCTACACCTTC. It yields the protein CAIQGWQAYGYTF.

The V gene is TRBV5-1, the J gene TRBJ2-3; 12 positions match TRBD1. This CDR3 has 16 amino acids. CDR1 and CDR2 (germline): SGHRS, YFSETQ. V shed 4 bases, J shed 6 bases, and the junction held 9 bases outside the gene matches. CDR3 residues: CASSPLGTGGADTQYF. In nucleotides, the CDR3 is TGCGCCAGCAGCCCACTAGGGACAGGGGGCGCGGATACGCAGTATTTT.

In its sample, this clone was seen once. The chain has TRBV28 and TRBJ2-1; D perhaps matches TRBD1 (6 bases). Per the germline V gene, CDR1 is MDHEN and CDR2 is SYDVKM. V lost 3 bases and J lost 2, with 11 bases in between. CDR3 length: 15 residues. The CDR3 DNA sequence: TGTGCCAGCAGTTTTGGGGGCGTAACCTACAATGAGCAGTTCTTC. It yields the protein CASSFGGVTYNEQFF.

The chain recombines TRBV13 with TRBJ1-4, with D uncertain. The germline CDR1 and CDR2 sequences are PRHDT and FYEKMQ (reference sequence). V lost 3 bases, J lost 0 bases, and 5 bases lay in between. The CDR3 sequence is 14 residues long. The CDR3 reads CASSFSATNEKLFF. In DNA form, the CDR3 reads TGTGCCAGCAGCTTCTCTGCAACTAATGAAAAACTGTTTTTT.

This chain links TRBV6-5 with TRBJ1-3; 7 bases map to TRBD1. In germline, CDR1 is MNHEY, CDR2 SVGAGI. The V gene end was trimmed by 5 bases and the J gene end by 5 bases; junction bases not matched to a gene: 6. This CDR3 region has 14 residues. The chain's CDR3 is CASSDRDSRNTIYF. CDR3 DNA: TGTGCCAGCAGTGATCGGGACAGTAGAAACACCATATATTTT.

The chain is built from TRBV6-5 and TRBJ2-1; weak D call: TRBD1 (6 bases). Germline loops: CDR1 MNHEY, CDR2 SVGAGI. This CDR3 is built from 15 residues. V dropped 6 bases and J dropped 0 bases, with 12 bases sitting between them. The CDR3 DNA sequence: TGTGCCAGCAGCGAGAGGGGGTCCTCCTACAATGAGCAGTTCTTC. As protein: CASSERGSSYNEQFF.

This clone has just a few counts. This chain connects TRBV28 to TRBJ2-3; D call uncertain. Trimming took off 3 bases at V and 3 bases at J, with 4 bases between the two ends. Germline loops: CDR1 MDHEN, CDR2 SYDVKM. The length of the CDR3 is 12 residues. The CDR3, as DNA: TGTGCCAGCAGTTTGTATACAGATACGCAGTATTTT. Residues: CASSLYTDTQYF.

In regard to this clone: One end of the junction varies from germline; a read error may be responsible. This sequence joins TRBV7-9 and TRBJ2-2, with a weak D call TRBD2 (6 bases). Germline V gene lookup returns CDR1 SEHNR and CDR2 FQNEAQ (reference sequence). The CDR3 length is 14 residues. Here the CDR3 reads CASTLGTASGELFF. The DNA of the CDR3 is TGTGCCAGCACCTTAGGGACTGCCTCCGGGGAGCTGTTTTTT.

The chain links TRBV27 to TRBJ1-2; possible D gene TRBD1, 6 bases. CDR1 and CDR2 (germline): MNHEY, SMNVEV (reference sequence). The ends were cut back, 7 bases at V and 3 bases at J, with 18 bases in the middle. The CDR3 runs to 15 residues. The CDR3 sequence is CASTKDFPGDYGYTF. The CDR3 DNA reads TGTGCCAGCACCAAGGACTTTCCAGGGGACTATGGCTACACCTTC.

This chain uses TRBV2 with TRBJ1-5; TRBD1 matches at 7 bases. Germline CDR1 and CDR2: SNHLY and FYNNEI. The length of the CDR3 is 16 residues. Trimming at V came to 0 bases and at J to 5 bases, leaving 7 bases not matched to a gene. This chain's CDR3 is CASSEAGRGRDQPQHF. CDR3 DNA sequence: TGTGCCAGCAGTGAAGCGGGTAGGGGGCGCGATCAGCCCCAGCATTTT.

The chain joins TRBV6-5 to TRBJ1-3; TRBD1 matches at 8 bases. Germline CDR1 and CDR2: MNHEY and SVGAGI. Trimming cost V 6 bases and J 5 bases; bases outside gene matches: 9. This CDR3 has 15 amino acids. For the CDR3, the DNA is TGTGCCAGCAGCCCCAGGACAGGGCCTAGAAACACCATATATTTT. It specifies CASSPRTGPRNTIYF.